This entry lists 10 T cell receptor beta chains sequenced from one sample in a study of T-cell memory formation after mild COVID-19. TCRdb called the 5' RACE reads again in MiXCR, with one record for every CDR3 protein. The sample has about 190,000 distinct CDR3 sequences, roughly 18% seen once. Sequencing was carried out using PBMCs or a T cell subset sorted from them (not recorded which). The receptor source for this set is an adult woman who had mild COVID-19 (a few samples of this study predate the infection). Cell type and time point are not known.

This clonotype was counted a few times. The rearrangement links TRBV7-3 to TRBJ1-4; D gene uncertain. CDR3 size: 13 residues. Germline V gene data show CDR1 as SGHTA and CDR2 as FQGTGA. The V end was cut by 5 bases, the J end by 7 bases, with 11 bases between. DNA of the CDR3: TGTGCCAGCAGCCCAGACATCGGTGAAAAACTGTTTTTT. Its protein is CASSPDIGEKLFF.

This chain links TRBV7-2 with TRBJ2-5; D possibly corresponds to TRBD1 (5 bases). The ends were cut back, 3 bases at V and 4 bases at J, with 9 bases in the middle. The germline V gene encodes CDR1 SGHTA and CDR2 FQGNSA. The CDR3 covers 13 residues. For the CDR3, the DNA is TGTGCCAGCAGCTTGTGGGGCCCAGAGACCCAGTACTTC. Protein: CASSLWGPETQYF.

The CDR3 nucleotides read TGCGCCAGCAGCTGGGACGGATCCCGTGGCGAGACCCAGTACTTC. Translated: CASSWDGSRGETQYF. This chain uses TRBV5-1 with TRBJ2-5; D is tentatively TRBD1 or TRBD2 (5 bases each). V was pared by 3 bases and J by 5 bases, with 17 bases between. CDR1 and CDR2 (germline): SGHRS, YFSETQ. The CDR3 has 15 amino acids.

In this sample, this clonotype turned up many times. One end of the junction fails to match germline, which may point to a read error. The gene calls are TRBV7-7 and TRBJ2-7; 9 bases agree with TRBD2. Germline CDR1 SSHAT, CDR2 FNYEAQ (reference sequence). This CDR3 contains 15 residues. The CDR3 DNA sequence: TGTGCTAGCAGTCTAGGGTCTAGCGGGACCTACGAGCAGTACTTC. This gives the protein CASSLGSSGTYEQYF.

There are a few counts of this clonotype. The chain is built from TRBV29-1 and TRBJ1-2, with 7 bases lining up with TRBD1. In germline, CDR1 is SQVTM, CDR2 ANQGSEA. Losses at the gene ends were 7 bases for V and 4 bases for J; bases not matched to a gene: 3. CDR3 size: 11 residues. This CDR3 reads CSGGTAYGYTF. The CDR3, as DNA: TGCAGCGGCGGGACAGCCTATGGCTACACCTTC.

This clonotype was seen only once. The junction differs from germline at one of its ends, possibly a read error. The rearrangement joins TRBV6-5 to TRBJ2-7; no reliable D call. The CDR3 is 11 amino acids. CDR1 and CDR2 from the germline V gene are MNHEY and SVGAGI. CDR3 protein: CARRTYYEQYF. The CDR3 DNA is TGTGCCCGCAGAACCTACTACGAGCAGTACTTC.

This chain joins TRBV29-1 and TRBJ1-5; a possible D gene is TRBD1 (5 bases). From germline, CDR1 is SQVTM and CDR2 ANQGSEA. This CDR3 spans 13 amino acids. Trimming took off 4 bases at V and 0 bases at J, with 7 bases between the two ends. Here the CDR3 reads CSVVGDSNQPQHF. As DNA, the CDR3 is TGCAGCGTTGTAGGGGATAGCAATCAGCCCCAGCATTTT.

This rearrangement joins TRBV2 to TRBJ1-1; no clear D gene. In germline, CDR1 is SNHLY, CDR2 FYNNEI. V gave up 3 bases and J gave up 6 bases, with 17 bases separating them. The CDR3 spans 15 residues. CDR3 sequence: CASSDTGLAGPEAFF. CDR3 in DNA: TGTGCCAGCAGTGATACCGGGCTCGCGGGCCCTGAAGCTTTCTTT.

This clonotype was found a few times. The chain combines TRBV7-2 with TRBJ2-7, with 8 bases identical to TRBD1. From germline, CDR1 is SGHTA and CDR2 FQGNSA. Losses at the gene ends were 5 bases for V and 1 base for J; bases not matched to a gene: 4. CDR3 length: 14 amino acids. This CDR3 is CASSLRQGSYEQYF. The CDR3, as DNA: TGTGCCAGCAGCCTCCGACAGGGGTCCTACGAGCAGTACTTC.

The sample holds a few counts of this clonotype. The chain links TRBV5-1 to TRBJ2-3, with 8 bases lining up with TRBD1. The CDR3 length is 13 residues. With V trimmed by 4 bases and J by 6 bases, 4 bases remained unmatched. From germline, CDR1 is SGHRS and CDR2 YFSETQ. The CDR3, as DNA: TGCGCCAGCAGCGTCGACAGGGGCGATACGCAGTATTTT. Translation gives CASSVDRGDTQYF.